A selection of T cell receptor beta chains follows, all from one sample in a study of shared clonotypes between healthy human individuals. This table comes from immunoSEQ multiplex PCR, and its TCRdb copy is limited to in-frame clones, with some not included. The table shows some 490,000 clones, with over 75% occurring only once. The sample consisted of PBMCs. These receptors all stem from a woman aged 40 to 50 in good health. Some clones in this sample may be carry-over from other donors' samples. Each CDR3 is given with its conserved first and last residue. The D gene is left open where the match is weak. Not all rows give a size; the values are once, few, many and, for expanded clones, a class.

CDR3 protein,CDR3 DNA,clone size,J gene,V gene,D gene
CASSDTQGPYEQYF,TGTGCCAGCAGCGACACTCAGGGACCCTACGAGCAGTACTTC,many,TRBJ2-7,TRBV5-6,-
CASSLVGGPLYEQYF,TGTGCCAGCAGCTTGGTGGGAGGTCCACTCTACGAGCAGTACTTC,-,TRBJ2-7,TRBV5-6,-
CASSRGRDEKLFF,TGTGCCAGCAGCAGGGGGCGCGATGAAAAACTGTTTTTT,-,TRBJ1-4,TRBV2,TRBD1
CASSNMGEGSNEQFF,TGTGCCAGCAGCAATATGGGGGAGGGGAGCAATGAGCAGTTCTTC,-,TRBJ2-1,TRBV7-9,TRBD2
CASSLGYGAQEKLFF,TGTGCCAGCAGCTTGGGTTACGGGGCGCAGGAAAAACTGTTTTTT,-,TRBJ1-4,TRBV5-6,-
CASSFQVREQYF,TGTGCCAGCAGCTTCCAAGTGAGGGAGCAGTACTTC,-,TRBJ2-7,TRBV7-2,-
CASSGGLSNEQFF,TGTGCCAGCAGTGGGGGACTATCCAATGAGCAGTTCTTC,-,TRBJ2-1,TRBV6-1,TRBD2
CASSKAGNTEAFF,TGTGCCAGCAGCAAAGCAGGGAACACTGAAGCTTTCTTT,once,TRBJ1-1,TRBV21-1,-
CASSPYTGELFF,TGTGCCAGCAGCCCATACACCGGGGAGCTGTTTTTT,-,TRBJ2-2,TRBV7-2,-
CASSQEAGENYEQYF,TGTGCCAGCAGCCAAGAGGCAGGGGAGAACTACGAGCAGTACTTC,few,TRBJ2-7,TRBV14,-
CASSPGLAGGPSEQYF,TGTGCCAGCAGCCCGGGACTAGCGGGAGGGCCCAGCGAGCAGTACTTC,-,TRBJ2-7,TRBV5-4,TRBD2
CASRGVAGRYYEQYF,TGCGCCAGCAGAGGGGTAGCGGGACGTTACTACGAGCAGTACTTC,-,TRBJ2-7,TRBV10-1,TRBD2
CASRPSGSFYEQYF,TGTGCCAGCAGGCCTAGCGGGAGTTTCTACGAGCAGTACTTC,-,TRBJ2-7,TRBV27,TRBD2
CASSVGGTSGYEQYF,TGTGCCAGCAGCGTAGGGGGGACTAGCGGCTACGAGCAGTACTTC,-,TRBJ2-7,TRBV9,TRBD2
CASSRREETQYF,TGTGCCAGCAGCCGGAGGGAGGAGACCCAGTACTTC,-,TRBJ2-5,TRBV7-2,-
CATSRGGGSRSGANVLTF,TGTGCCACCAGCAGAGGAGGGGGCTCTCGATCTGGGGCCAACGTCCTGACTTTC,-,TRBJ2-6,TRBV15,TRBD1
CASSDSASGSTDTQYF,TGTGCCAGCAGTGACTCGGCTAGCGGATCCACAGATACGCAGTATTTT,-,TRBJ2-3,TRBV6-4,TRBD2
CASSLGGQDYEQYF,TGCGCCAGCAGCTTGGGGGGACAGGACTACGAGCAGTACTTC,-,TRBJ2-7,TRBV5-1,TRBD1
CASSFWTSGSREQFF,TGTGCCAGCAGCTTCTGGACTAGCGGGAGCCGTGAGCAGTTCTTC,once,TRBJ2-1,TRBV7-2,TRBD2
CAWNPGITYEQYF,TGTGCCTGGAATCCCGGGATTACCTACGAGCAGTACTTC,-,TRBJ2-7,TRBV30,-
CATSIRRGQETQYF,TGTGCCACCAGCATACGTCGCGGCCAAGAGACCCAGTACTTC,-,TRBJ2-5,TRBV15,-
CASRPTDTLANEQFF,TGCGCCAGCAGACCGACTGATACACTGGCCAATGAGCAGTTCTTC,-,TRBJ2-1,TRBV5-1,-
CASSADYGTDTQYF,TGTGCCAGCAGCGCGGACTATGGCACAGATACGCAGTATTTT,-,TRBJ2-3,TRBV5-6,-
CSVEGQGNNEQFF,TGCAGCGTTGAGGGACAGGGCAACAATGAGCAGTTCTTC,-,TRBJ2-1,TRBV29-1,TRBD1
CASSQETGAGANVLTF,TGCGCCAGCAGCCAAGAAACAGGGGCTGGGGCCAACGTCCTGACTTTC,-,TRBJ2-6,TRBV4-3,TRBD1
CSARARDGKFF,TGCAGTGCTAGGGCCCGGGACGGAAAGTTCTTC,-,TRBJ2-1,TRBV20-1,-
CASSPSGHNTDTQYF,TGTGCCAGCAGCCCATCGGGACACAACACAGATACGCAGTATTTT,-,TRBJ2-3,TRBV7-3,-
CASSHLTGTELTYEQYF,TGTGCCAGCAGCCACCTGACCGGGACAGAGCTTACCTACGAGCAGTACTTC,-,TRBJ2-7,TRBV4-2,TRBD1
CASSIDADSRYSNQPQHF,TGTGCCAGTAGTATAGACGCGGACAGTCGTTATAGCAATCAGCCCCAGCATTTT,once,TRBJ1-5,TRBV19,-
CSAGGNTGELFF,TGCAGCGCTGGTGGGAACACCGGGGAGCTGTTTTTT,-,TRBJ2-2,TRBV29-1,-
CAISSGTRSSYEQYF,TGTGCCATCAGTTCCGGGACTCGGAGCTCCTACGAGCAGTACTTC,-,TRBJ2-7,TRBV10-3,-
CSVQGADIQYF,TGCAGCGTCCAGGGGGCAGACATTCAGTACTTC,-,TRBJ2-4,TRBV29-1,TRBD1
CASSDRLAGDYNEQFF,TGTGCCAGCAGTGATCGACTAGCGGGAGATTACAATGAGCAGTTCTTC,-,TRBJ2-1,TRBV6-4,TRBD2
CASSLRSLYSENEQFF,TGTGCCAGCAGTTTGCGGAGCTTATACTCCGAGAATGAGCAGTTCTTC,few,TRBJ2-1,TRBV28,-
CASRDRDTYGYTF,TGTGCCAGTAGGGACCGGGACACCTATGGCTACACCTTC,-,TRBJ1-2,TRBV19,-
CASSPSAGTDTQYF,TGTGCCAGCAGCCCGTCTGCGGGCACAGATACGCAGTATTTT,many,TRBJ2-3,TRBV7-8,-
CASSPGQLLTEAFF,TGCGCCAGCAGCCCGGGACAGCTACTCACTGAAGCTTTCTTT,-,TRBJ1-1,TRBV5-1,TRBD1
CASSFDRSSGELFF,TGTGCCAGCAGCTTCGACAGGTCTTCCGGGGAGCTGTTTTTT,-,TRBJ2-2,TRBV5-4,-
CASSLGLAGRYNEQFF,TGTGCCAGCAGCTTAGGCCTAGCGGGGAGGTACAATGAGCAGTTCTTC,-,TRBJ2-1,TRBV7-9,TRBD2
CASSPQNTGELFF,TGTGCCAGCAGTCCACAGAACACCGGGGAGCTGTTTTTT,-,TRBJ2-2,TRBV6-6,-
CASSSTTGTTYEQYF,TGCGCCAGCAGCTCGACAACCGGGACTACCTACGAGCAGTACTTC,-,TRBJ2-7,TRBV5-1,TRBD2
CASSRKTGTGTREQYF,TGTGCCAGCAGCCGAAAGACCGGGACAGGGACTCGCGAGCAGTACTTC,-,TRBJ2-7,TRBV7-2,TRBD1
CASSETGNSEKLFF,TGTGCCAGTAGTGAGACAGGGAACAGCGAAAAACTGTTTTTT,-,TRBJ1-4,TRBV19,TRBD1
CASSLFAGGDTGELFF,TGTGCCAGCAGCTTATTTGCGGGAGGGGACACCGGGGAGCTGTTTTTT,-,TRBJ2-2,TRBV7-3,TRBD2